This TCR beta chain was identified during a study of monozygotic twins with cystic fibrosis. Study-wide findings and caveats: Clonality was generally low (median roughly 0.0095), higher in the most severe patients. Monozygotic CF twin pairs shared significantly more nucleotide-identical clonotypes than unrelated CF individuals did.

The CDR3 covers 14 residues. Germline V lookup: CDR1 SGHDN, CDR2 FVKESK. The V end lost 4 bases, the J end lost 4 bases, and 11 bases lay between the germline ends. Points on this clone: What it binds is unknown.

Sequencing was performed with immunoSEQ multiplex PCR; in TCRdb, only in-frame clones are kept and a portion is missing. Of more than 9,500 clones in the sample, 70% to 90% were seen once. The sequenced sample consisted of blood. The source of this sequence is a young man with cystic fibrosis. V is TRBV14 and J is TRBJ1-5, with D unresolved. In nucleotides, the CDR3 is TGTGCCAGCAGCCCTTGCACCGAAAATCAGCCCCAGCATTTT. It encodes CASSPCTENQPQHF.